A selection of T cell receptor beta chains follows, all from one sample in a study of follicular helper T cells after annual influenza vaccination. Only in-frame clones appear in the TCRdb table, and some are missing; sequencing was by immunoSEQ multiplex PCR. The sample lists around 5,300 clones, approximately 90% seen once, with approximately 1.5% in the top ten. The source was CXCR5+ CD38- circulating T follicular helper cells from blood, collected 7 days after influenza vaccination. The receptors were sampled from an adult who received the influenza vaccine. Both conserved end residues are part of each CDR3. The D gene is left open where the match is weak. Size tells how often a clone was seen (once, few, many) or the class of an expanded clone, and some rows leave it out.

clone size: once; D gene: TRBD2; V gene: TRBV5-5; J gene: TRBJ2-5; CDR3 protein: CASSGGLAGLITTQYF; CDR3 DNA: TGTGCCAGCAGCGGGGGACTAGCGGGCCTGATAACGACCCAGTACTTC
clone size: NA; D gene: NA; V gene: TRBV5-1; J gene: TRBJ2-1; CDR3 protein: CASRIGELDEQFF; CDR3 DNA: TGCGCCAGCAGAATCGGTGAATTGGATGAGCAGTTCTTC
clone size: few; D gene: NA; V gene: TRBV19; J gene: TRBJ1-5; CDR3 protein: CASNPGRDNQPQHF; CDR3 DNA: TGTGCCAGTAACCCCGGCAGGGACAATCAGCCCCAGCATTTT
clone size: NA; D gene: TRBD2; V gene: TRBV19; J gene: TRBJ2-1; CDR3 protein: CASSIKTSGVVEQFF; CDR3 DNA: TGTGCCAGTAGTATAAAAACTAGCGGGGTGGTTGAGCAGTTCTTC
clone size: NA; D gene: NA; V gene: TRBV10-3; J gene: TRBJ1-5; CDR3 protein: CAIHPDTINQPQHF; CDR3 DNA: TGTGCCATCCACCCGGACACTATTAATCAGCCCCAGCATTTT
clone size: once; D gene: NA; V gene: TRBV5-1; J gene: TRBJ2-2; CDR3 protein: CASSAGLGTGELFF; CDR3 DNA: TGCGCCAGCAGTGCAGGGTTAGGCACCGGGGAGCTGTTTTTT
clone size: NA; D gene: NA; V gene: TRBV5-6; J gene: TRBJ1-2; CDR3 protein: CASSLAGTNSNYGYTF; CDR3 DNA: TGTGCCAGCAGCTTGGCCGGGACAAACTCTAACTATGGCTACACCTTC
clone size: NA; D gene: NA; V gene: TRBV20-1; J gene: TRBJ2-5; CDR3 protein: CSNRDRETQYF; CDR3 DNA: TGCAGTAACAGGGATAGAGAGACCCAGTACTTC
clone size: NA; D gene: NA; V gene: TRBV28; J gene: TRBJ2-3; CDR3 protein: CASSYPPGLTDTQYF; CDR3 DNA: TGTGCCAGCAGTTACCCGCCAGGCTTAACAGATACGCAGTATTTT
clone size: NA; D gene: NA; V gene: TRBV6-1; J gene: TRBJ2-1; CDR3 protein: CASRGGLSYNEQFF; CDR3 DNA: TGTGCCAGCCGTGGGGGGCTCTCCTACAATGAGCAGTTCTTC
clone size: NA; D gene: TRBD2; V gene: TRBV10-2; J gene: TRBJ2-1; CDR3 protein: CASSQLSGHYNEQFF; CDR3 DNA: TGCGCCAGCAGTCAACTTAGCGGGCACTACAATGAGCAGTTCTTC
clone size: NA; D gene: NA; V gene: TRBV30; J gene: TRBJ1-3; CDR3 protein: CAWGSSGNTIYF; CDR3 DNA: TGTGCGTGGGGCAGCTCTGGAAACACCATATATTTT
clone size: NA; D gene: NA; V gene: TRBV6-1; J gene: TRBJ2-3; CDR3 protein: CASTNDRGGPDTQYF; CDR3 DNA: TGTGCCAGCACTAACGACAGGGGAGGGCCGGATACGCAGTATTTT
clone size: NA; D gene: TRBD2; V gene: TRBV27; J gene: TRBJ2-7; CDR3 protein: CASSPPRGGSYEQYF; CDR3 DNA: TGTGCCAGCAGTCCCCCGCGGGGGGGCTCCTACGAGCAGTACTTC
clone size: NA; D gene: NA; V gene: TRBV4-1; J gene: TRBJ1-5; CDR3 protein: CASSQDSSRENQPQHF; CDR3 DNA: TGCGCCAGCAGCCAAGATAGCTCGAGGGAAAATCAGCCCCAGCATTTT
clone size: NA; D gene: TRBD2; V gene: TRBV5-6; J gene: TRBJ2-2; CDR3 protein: CASSFRLAGSTGELFF; CDR3 DNA: TGTGCCAGCAGCTTCAGGCTAGCGGGATCCACCGGGGAGCTGTTTTTT
clone size: NA; D gene: TRBD2; V gene: TRBV6-6; J gene: TRBJ2-3; CDR3 protein: CASSYPNTRGWDTQYF; CDR3 DNA: TGTGCCAGCAGTTACCCTAATACGCGGGGGTGGGATACGCAGTATTTT
clone size: NA; D gene: TRBD2; V gene: TRBV5-6; J gene: TRBJ2-3; CDR3 protein: CASTPSGRAADTQYF; CDR3 DNA: TGTGCCAGCACCCCTAGCGGGAGGGCAGCAGATACGCAGTATTTT
clone size: NA; D gene: NA; V gene: TRBV28; J gene: TRBJ1-2; CDR3 protein: CASSGDSPYGYTF; CDR3 DNA: TGTGCCAGCAGTGGGGACTCCCCATATGGCTACACCTTC
clone size: NA; D gene: TRBD1; V gene: TRBV5-1; J gene: TRBJ2-3; CDR3 protein: CASSHRGQPDTQYF; CDR3 DNA: TGCGCCAGCAGCCACCGGGGACAGCCAGATACGCAGTATTTT
clone size: NA; D gene: NA; V gene: TRBV5-1; J gene: TRBJ1-1; CDR3 protein: CASSLGSSSTRAEAFF; CDR3 DNA: TGCGCCAGCAGCTTGGGGTCGAGTTCCACCCGGGCTGAAGCTTTCTTT
clone size: NA; D gene: NA; V gene: TRBV2; J gene: TRBJ2-4; CDR3 protein: CASSLLAKNIQYF; CDR3 DNA: TGTGCCAGCAGTCTACTAGCCAAAAACATTCAGTACTTC
clone size: NA; D gene: NA; V gene: TRBV6-4; J gene: TRBJ2-6; CDR3 protein: CASSETGNSGANVLTF; CDR3 DNA: TGTGCCAGCAGTGAGACGGGAAACTCTGGGGCCAACGTCCTGACTTTC
clone size: NA; D gene: NA; V gene: TRBV2; J gene: TRBJ2-5; CDR3 protein: CASSEGPAKGETQYF; CDR3 DNA: TGTGCCAGCAGTGAAGGGCCAGCCAAGGGGGAGACCCAGTACTTC
clone size: NA; D gene: NA; V gene: TRBV5-5; J gene: TRBJ2-7; CDR3 protein: CASSFDSTRDEQYF; CDR3 DNA: TGTGCCAGCAGCTTCGACAGTACCCGCGACGAGCAGTACTTC
clone size: few; D gene: TRBD1; V gene: TRBV6-6; J gene: TRBJ1-3; CDR3 protein: CASSYGQGGNTIYF; CDR3 DNA: TGTGCCAGCAGTTACGGACAGGGTGGAAACACCATATATTTT
clone size: NA; D gene: TRBD1; V gene: TRBV27; J gene: TRBJ2-7; CDR3 protein: CASSLSLYRDRGYEQYF; CDR3 DNA: TGTGCCAGCAGTTTATCGCTCTACCGGGACAGGGGCTACGAGCAGTACTTC
clone size: NA; D gene: TRBD2; V gene: TRBV2; J gene: TRBJ2-7; CDR3 protein: CASRGLAEVSYEQYF; CDR3 DNA: TGTGCCAGCAGGGGACTAGCGGAAGTTTCCTACGAGCAGTACTTC
clone size: NA; D gene: NA; V gene: TRBV6-1; J gene: TRBJ1-6; CDR3 protein: CASTHRENSPLHF; CDR3 DNA: TGTGCCAGCACGCACAGGGAGAATTCACCCCTCCACTTT
clone size: NA; D gene: NA; V gene: TRBV11-2; J gene: TRBJ2-5; CDR3 protein: CASSLGRSGQETQYF; CDR3 DNA: TGTGCCAGCAGCTTAGGGCGGTCGGGCCAAGAGACCCAGTACTTC
clone size: once; D gene: TRBD1; V gene: TRBV4-2; J gene: TRBJ1-5; CDR3 protein: CASSQEQGEDQPQHF; CDR3 DNA: TGTGCCAGCAGCCAAGAACAGGGGGAAGATCAGCCCCAGCATTTT
clone size: NA; D gene: NA; V gene: TRBV30; J gene: TRBJ2-7; CDR3 protein: CAWSVGTDSSYEQYF; CDR3 DNA: TGTGCCTGGAGTGTAGGCACGGACAGCTCCTACGAGCAGTACTTC
clone size: few; D gene: TRBD1; V gene: TRBV6-1; J gene: TRBJ1-1; CDR3 protein: CASRGSDRGPAEAFF; CDR3 DNA: TGTGCCAGCAGGGGAAGTGACAGGGGGCCGGCTGAAGCTTTCTTT
clone size: NA; D gene: NA; V gene: TRBV14; J gene: TRBJ2-7; CDR3 protein: CASRDSTGSYEQYF; CDR3 DNA: TGTGCCAGCAGGGACTCGACAGGCTCCTACGAGCAGTACTTC
clone size: few; D gene: NA; V gene: TRBV14; J gene: TRBJ2-7; CDR3 protein: CASSPSLHEQYF; CDR3 DNA: TGTGCCAGCAGTCCATCCCTCCACGAGCAGTACTTC
clone size: NA; D gene: TRBD2; V gene: TRBV5-1; J gene: TRBJ2-3; CDR3 protein: CASSPTSGRPESTDTQYF; CDR3 DNA: TGCGCCAGCAGCCCGACTAGCGGGAGACCCGAGAGCACAGATACGCAGTATTTT
clone size: NA; D gene: TRBD1; V gene: TRBV18; J gene: TRBJ2-3; CDR3 protein: CASSPAGQGPDTQYF; CDR3 DNA: TGTGCCAGCTCACCAGCGGGACAGGGGCCGGATACGCAGTATTTT
clone size: NA; D gene: NA; V gene: TRBV5-1; J gene: TRBJ1-1; CDR3 protein: CASSLGEVGGNTEAFF; CDR3 DNA: TGCGCCAGCAGCTTGGGGGAGGTTGGTGGGAACACTGAAGCTTTCTTT
clone size: NA; D gene: TRBD1; V gene: TRBV2; J gene: TRBJ2-6; CDR3 protein: CASSYRGLGGANVLTF; CDR3 DNA: TGTGCCAGCAGTTACAGGGGGCTGGGTGGGGCCAACGTCCTGACTTTC
clone size: NA; D gene: TRBD1; V gene: TRBV5-1; J gene: TRBJ2-1; CDR3 protein: CASSRQGTPNNEQFF; CDR3 DNA: TGCGCCAGCTCCCGACAGGGAACCCCTAACAATGAGCAGTTCTTC
clone size: NA; D gene: TRBD2; V gene: TRBV2; J gene: TRBJ2-1; CDR3 protein: CASSEAGAGTSGVEGYNEQFF; CDR3 DNA: TGTGCCAGCAGTGAAGCGGGGGCGGGGACTAGCGGGGTGGAAGGGTACAATGAGCAGTTCTTC
clone size: NA; D gene: NA; V gene: TRBV18; J gene: TRBJ2-5; CDR3 protein: CASSPGQPVGEQYF; CDR3 DNA: TGTGCCAGCTCACCGGGACAACCGGTGGGAGAGCAGTACTTC
clone size: once; D gene: TRBD1; V gene: TRBV5-1; J gene: TRBJ1-1; CDR3 protein: CASSDGQGRTEAFF; CDR3 DNA: TGCGCCAGCAGCGACGGACAGGGGAGGACTGAAGCTTTCTTT